This TCR beta chain comes out of a study of blood T cell repertoires in COVID-19. Produced via immunoSEQ multiplex PCR; TCRdb's table is partial and in-frame only. In the table there are some 250,000 clones, over 80% of which are singletons. The CDR3 contains 14 residues. Trimming pared 0 bases from V and 7 bases from J, leaving 10 bases between. Germline-derived CDR1 and CDR2 are MNHNY and SVGAGI (reference sequence). The sequence was obtained from a man aged 40-50 years with acute or convalescent COVID-19. The genes are TRBV6-6 and TRBJ1-5; the D gene is possibly TRBD1 (5 bases). The specimen sequenced was peripheral blood. The chain's CDR3 is CASSYSQGSQPQHF. In nucleotides, the CDR3 is TGTGCCAGCAGTTACTCGCAGGGTAGCCAGCCCCAGCATTTT.